The TCR beta chain described here comes from a study of blood T cell repertoires in COVID-19. Turning to the study itself: Samples of COVID-19 (acute and convalescent) were obtained from the United States, Italy and Spain.

Recruits, aged roughly 18 to 90 years, lived in under 25 US areas. Among Cohort 3 donors, those recovered had two negative PCRs, clearance, or symptom resolution. In the study's own analysis: Estimation of nucleated cell counts relied on the amplification of reference gene primers. Sequenced by immunoSEQ multiplex PCR; TCRdb stores in-frame clones only, minus some. V, J and clone size reflect that table, while D and trimming were determined from the DNA. The sample includes about 160,000 clones, approximately 87% of them seen just once. In its sample, this clone was seen once. V was trimmed by 2 bases and J by 2 bases, leaving 10 bases between them. CDR3 size: 15 residues. CDR1 SGHRS and CDR2 YFSETQ come from the germline V gene.

Sequencing was performed on PBMCs or T cells enriched from blood (not recorded which). The chain uses TRBV5-1 and TRBJ1-4; no clear D gene. The sequence came from a woman aged 45-65 years who had recovered from COVID-19. For the CDR3, the DNA is TGCGCCAGCAGCTTCGGGGTTGGCACTAATGAAAAACTGTTTTTT. Translation: CASSFGVGTNEKLFF.